The 25 T cell receptor beta chains given below trace back to one sample, sequenced in a study of cytomegalovirus exposure and HLA in healthy donors. Vbeta (60) and Jbeta (13) primers were used in the PCR. Profiling relied on immunoSEQ multiplex PCR, and the TCRdb table lists in-frame clones only, not all of them. This table holds about 130,000 clones, approximately 81% found once. Sequencing was done on a sample of PBMCs. All receptors come from a male donor in good health and CMV-seronegative.

The rearrangement links TRBV28 to TRBJ1-3, with unresolved D. Trimming took off 3 bases at V and 2 bases at J, with 17 bases between the two ends. The CDR3 is 17 amino acids. Germline CDR1 reads MDHEN; CDR2 reads SYDVKM. The CDR3 sequence is CASSFLRVRTAGNTIYF. The DNA of the CDR3 is TGTGCCAGCAGTTTTCTGCGGGTTAGGACCGCTGGAAACACCATATATTTT.

This clone came up once. This rearrangement joins TRBV5-5 to TRBJ2-3; D unresolved. The CDR3 has 16 residues. Trimming pared 2 bases from V and 2 bases from J, leaving 15 bases between. CDR1 is SGHKS and CDR2 is YYEKEE in the germline V gene (reference sequence). Here the CDR3 reads CASSFPSLTLTDTQYF. In DNA, the CDR3 is TGTGCCAGCAGCTTCCCTAGTTTGACCCTCACAGATACGCAGTATTTT.

This clone was observed a single time. The V gene is TRBV28, the J gene TRBJ2-2; 9 bases fit TRBD1. With 5 bases clipped from V and 3 bases from J, the junction kept 13 bases outside the gene matches. Germline CDR1 is MDHEN and CDR2 is SYDVKM. This CDR3 is built from 18 residues. The CDR3 here is CASSPGTGSQWDTGELFF. The CDR3 DNA is TGTGCCAGCAGTCCCGGGACAGGGTCCCAATGGGACACCGGGGAGCTGTTTTTT.

On this clone: One end of the junction varies from germline; a read error may be responsible. The V and J genes are TRBV10-3 and TRBJ1-1; 9 positions agree with TRBD1. Germline CDR1 and CDR2: ENHRY and SYGVKD. The CDR3 runs 14 residues. CDR3 nucleotides: TGTGCCAGCAGTTACGGGGACAGGGCCACTGAAGCTTTCTTT. Amino acids: CASSYGDRATEAFF.

The chain combines TRBV10-3 with TRBJ1-2; D possibly corresponds to TRBD1 (6 bases). From germline, CDR1 is ENHRY and CDR2 SYGVKD. Trimming took 0 bases from V and 0 from J, leaving 8 bases between them. CDR3 length: 15 residues. Written as DNA, the CDR3 is TGTGCCATCAGTGAGTCGACAGGCCCTAACTATGGCTACACCTTC. Its translation is CAISESTGPNYGYTF.

The V call is TRBV5-6, the J call TRBJ1-6; 8 bases are a match to TRBD1. Germline CDR1 is SGHDT and CDR2 is YYEEEE. The CDR3 has 14 residues. J gave up 10 bases and V 3 bases, and 6 bases lay outside the gene matches. In DNA form, the CDR3 reads TGTGCCAGCAGCTCGCCGGACAGGGCCTCACCCCTCCACTTT. This sequence encodes CASSSPDRASPLHF.

A single count supports this clone. This rearrangement joins TRBV27 to TRBJ2-1; D not resolved. The CDR3 length is 13 residues. V was shortened by 6 bases and J by 9 bases, with 15 bases between the two germline ends. The germline gives CDR1 MNHEY, CDR2 SMNVEV (reference sequence). In DNA form, the CDR3 reads TGTGCCAGCAGCCCTCCAAGCGCCGGTGAGCAGTTCTTC. Translated, it gives CASSPPSAGEQFF.

V usage is TRBV30 and J usage is TRBJ1-2; perhaps TRBD1 as D (6 bases). V lost 2 bases and J 0 bases, leaving 7 bases between the germline ends. The CDR3 has 13 amino acids. CDR1 is GTSNPN, CDR2 SVGIG, per germline (reference sequence). The CDR3, as DNA: TGTGCCTGGAGTTCAGGGGCTAACTATGGCTACACCTTC. It codes for CAWSSGANYGYTF. Together with reference TRBV30 and TRBJ1-2, the CDR3 gives the full variable domain: SQTIHQWPATLVQPVGSPLSLECTVEGTSNPNLYWYRQAAGRGLQLLFYSVGIGQISSEVPQNLSASRPQDRQFILSSKKLLLSDSGFYLCAWSSGANYGYTFGSGTRLTVV.

The J gene is TRBJ1-4, the V gene TRBV4-2; a weak D match, TRBD1 (5 bases). Trimming took off 6 bases at V and 10 bases at J, with 18 bases between the two ends. This CDR3 spans 14 amino acids. Germline-derived CDR1 and CDR2 are LGHNA and YNFKEQ. CDR3 in amino acids: CASSKEVGTPKLFF. CDR3 in DNA: TGTGCCAGCAGTAAGGAGGTAGGGACTCCAAAACTGTTTTTT.

CDR3: CASSRGSTDTQYF. DNA of the CDR3: TGTGCCAGCAGCCGGGGTAGCACAGATACGCAGTATTTT. V is TRBV6-4 and J is TRBJ2-3, with a tentative D call TRBD2 (5 bases). The CDR3 is made up of 13 amino acids. V dropped 6 bases and J dropped 0 bases, with 7 bases sitting between them. CDR1 and CDR2 from the germline V gene are MRHNA and SNTAGT.

This chain connects TRBV4-2 to TRBJ2-7, with TRBD2 matching over 10 bases. Germline V gene sequence: CDR1 LGHNA, CDR2 YNFKEQ. The V gene end was trimmed by 1 base and the J gene end by 4 bases; junction bases not matched to a gene: 10. CDR3 size: 17 residues. This CDR3 reads CASSQGVASGSSYEQYF. The CDR3 DNA reads TGTGCCAGCAGCCAAGGCGTAGCTAGCGGGAGTAGTTACGAGCAGTACTTC.

V gene TRBV15 combines with J gene TRBJ2-1; 11 nucleotides agree with TRBD2. Losses at the gene ends were 0 bases for V and 10 bases for J; bases not matched to a gene: 8. This CDR3 has 16 amino acids. Germline V gene sequence: CDR1 LNHNV, CDR2 YYDKDF (reference sequence). The CDR3 region has the DNA TGTGCCACCAGCAGAGAGGAGCTAGCGGGAGGTCGGGAGCAGTTCTTC. Translation gives CATSREELAGGREQFF.

V and J are TRBV30 and TRBJ1-5; D not certain. The CDR3 sequence is 13 residues long. The V gene lost 4 bases and the J gene lost 9 bases, with 16 bases spanning the gap. The germline V gene encodes CDR1 GTSNPN and CDR2 SVGIG (reference sequence). The DNA of the CDR3 is TGTGCCTGGAATGGGGAGGTAGAGGGGCCCCAGCATTTT. The encoded protein is CAWNGEVEGPQHF.

The V gene is TRBV5-1, the J gene TRBJ2-1; 13 bases align to TRBD2. CDR3 length: 17 amino acids. CDR1 is SGHRS, CDR2 YFSETQ, per germline. V dropped 5 bases and J dropped 0; count of bases not matched to a gene: 5. CDR3 protein: CASSPLAGGSSYNEQFF. The CDR3 DNA sequence: TGCGCCAGCAGTCCACTAGCGGGAGGGAGCTCCTACAATGAGCAGTTCTTC.

The V call is TRBV29-1, the J call TRBJ2-5, with a possible D match to TRBD1 (5 bases). CDR3 length equals 13 residues. The germline V gene encodes CDR1 SQVTM and CDR2 ANQGSEA. V lost 3 bases, J lost 1 base, and 9 bases lay in between. The CDR3: CSVEKGLQETQYF. The CDR3, as DNA: TGCAGCGTTGAGAAGGGGCTCCAAGAGACCCAGTACTTC.

The rearrangement joins TRBV29-1 to TRBJ2-4; the match to TRBD2 covers 7 bases. V was pared by 6 bases and J by 8 bases, with 10 bases of the junction left unmatched. The CDR3 covers 13 residues. Germline CDR1 reads SQVTM; CDR2 reads ANQGSEA. In DNA form, the CDR3 reads TGCAGCGTCTCCAAGCGGGATTGGGACATTCAGTACTTC. Its translation is CSVSKRDWDIQYF.

V gene TRBV29-1 combines with J gene TRBJ2-7; D might be TRBD2 (9 bases). The CDR3 has 15 amino acids. V was shortened by 7 bases and J by 6 bases, with 25 bases between the two germline ends. CDR1 is SQVTM, CDR2 ANQGSEA, per germline. Written as DNA, the CDR3 is TGCAGCGCCACAGGGGGTAGCGGGGGTTCTGGCGAGCAGTACTTC. Translating it yields CSATGGSGGSGEQYF.

This chain links TRBV7-9 with TRBJ1-2; the D gene is possibly TRBD1 (6 bases). The CDR3 length is 13 residues. Trimming cost V 6 bases and J 3 bases, with 11 bases left between them. In germline, CDR1 is SEHNR, CDR2 FQNEAQ (reference sequence). The CDR3 nucleotides read TGTGCCAGCAGTCGGACAGAGGACTATGGCTACACCTTC. This gives the protein CASSRTEDYGYTF.

This rearrangement joins TRBV11-2 to TRBJ2-7; 7 bases fit TRBD2. The CDR3 is 14 amino acids. V trimming: 5 bases; J trimming: 2 bases; junction bases outside the gene matches: 6. Germline lookup yields CDR1 SGHAT and CDR2 FQNNGV. CDR3 nucleotides: TGTGCCAGCAGCCGCCGACTAGCAGCCTACGAGCAGTACTTC. This codes for CASSRRLAAYEQYF.

V gene TRBV30 combines with J gene TRBJ2-3, with a weak D call TRBD2 (7 bases). Germline assignment: CDR1 GTSNPN and CDR2 SVGIG (reference sequence). V was trimmed by 7 bases and J by 1 base, leaving 12 bases between them. The CDR3 totals 13 residues. In nucleotides, the CDR3 is TGTGCCTCCAAGGGGGGGGGCACAGATACGCAGTATTTT. It specifies CASKGGGTDTQYF.

The J gene is TRBJ1-2, the V gene TRBV14; unclear D gene. The CDR3 consists of 13 residues. The V end was cut by 5 bases, the J end by 0 bases, with 7 bases between. Per the germline V gene, CDR1 is SGHDN and CDR2 is FVKESK. In DNA, the CDR3 is TGTGCCAGCAGCGAGGGCGCTAACTATGGCTACACCTTC. As protein: CASSEGANYGYTF.

V and J are TRBV16 and TRBJ1-5; TRBD1 matches 9 bases. V was clipped by 4 bases and J by 3 bases; unmatched bases: 7. CDR1 and CDR2 from the germline V gene are KGHSY and FQNENV. CDR3 length: 16 amino acids. The CDR3 sequence is CASSRGTGRDNQPQHF. The CDR3 coding sequence is TGTGCCAGCAGCCGAGGGACAGGGAGGGACAATCAGCCCCAGCATTTT.

V is TRBV28 and J is TRBJ2-7; TRBD2 matches at 9 bases. Per germline, CDR1 MDHEN and CDR2 SYDVKM. The trim removed 5 bases at V and 6 bases at J, leaving 14 bases unmatched. CDR3 length equals 16 residues. The CDR3 sequence is CASSLIAGVRGGEQYF. The CDR3 coding sequence is TGTGCCAGCAGTCTAATAGCGGGAGTGAGGGGAGGCGAGCAGTACTTC.

This rearrangement joins TRBV29-1 to TRBJ1-1; D might be TRBD1 (6 bases). The CDR3 totals 13 residues. The V gene lost 2 bases and the J gene lost 0 bases, with 7 bases spanning the gap. CDR1 SQVTM and CDR2 ANQGSEA come from the germline V gene. As DNA, the CDR3 is TGCAGCGTTGAAACAGGGTTGAACACTGAAGCTTTCTTT. Translated: CSVETGLNTEAFF.

The chain couples TRBV5-1 to TRBJ2-4; a weak D match, TRBD1 (5 bases). V was pared by 5 bases and J by 0 bases, with 18 bases between. CDR3 length: 17 amino acids. Germline CDR1 SGHRS, CDR2 YFSETQ. CDR3 loop: CASSPTPGQEAKNIQYF. The CDR3 bases are TGCGCCAGCAGTCCAACCCCAGGGCAGGAAGCCAAAAACATTCAGTACTTC.